These 21 T cell receptor beta chains were sequenced from one sample in a study of Ad26.COV2.S vaccination and SARS-CoV-2 variants. TCRdb's copy holds only in-frame clones and misses some; the assay was immunoSEQ multiplex PCR. Seen here are some 390,000 clones, approximately 89% observed once, and the top ten hold around 1.9%. Treatment of the sample: 15 to 20 received Ad26.COV2.S at low or high dose, single or two shots; several received placebo; per-sample allocation not given. The study sampled participants on day 63 after the first vaccine or placebo injection. Sequenced here: peripheral blood, sampled in a trial of Ad26.COV2.S vaccine versus placebo. Source of these receptors: a person aged 18-65 years who received the Ad26.COV2.S COVID-19 vaccine or a placebo.

CDR3 DNA: TGCGCCAGCAGCTTGCCGCCTGGACTAGCGGGAGCCAAGAACACCGGGGAGCTGTTTTTT. Protein: CASSLPPGLAGAKNTGELFF. V usage is TRBV5-1 and J usage is TRBJ2-2, with 13 bases aligning to TRBD2. Germline lookup yields CDR1 SGHRS and CDR2 YFSETQ. V lost 1 base and J lost 1; bases outside the gene matches: 10. The CDR3 spans 20 residues. The whole variable domain, filled in from reference TRBV5-1 and TRBJ2-2, reads KAGVTQTPRYLIKTRGQQVTLSCSPISGHRSVSWYQQTPGQGLQFLFEYFSETQRNKGNFPGRFSGRQFSNSRSEMNVSTLELGDSALYLCASSLPPGLAGAKNTGELFFGEGSRLTVL.

J is TRBJ2-7 and V is TRBV6-5; D possibly corresponds to TRBD2 (6 bases). V lost 9 bases to trimming and J lost 3 bases, with 18 bases between them. Germline CDR1 is MNHEY and CDR2 is SVGAGI. CDR3 length: 14 residues. CDR3 in amino acids: CASGRGGMDYEQYF. The CDR3 DNA is TGTGCCAGTGGGCGAGGCGGGATGGACTACGAGCAGTACTTC.

The chain is built from TRBV9 and TRBJ2-7; TRBD2 agrees at 8 bases. CDR1 SGDLS and CDR2 YYNGEE come from the germline V gene. The V gene end was trimmed by 3 bases and the J gene end by 2 bases; junction bases not matched to a gene: 1. This CDR3 comprises 13 residues. This CDR3 reads CASSEGLAYEQYF. The CDR3 nucleotides read TGTGCCAGCAGCGAGGGACTAGCCTACGAGCAGTACTTC. The full variable domain, rest sourced from reference TRBV9 and TRBJ2-7, is DSGVTQTPKHLITATGQRVTLRCSPRSGDLSVYWYQQSLDQGLQFLIQYYNGEERAKGNILERFSAQQFPDLHSELNLSSLELGDSALYFCASSEGLAYEQYFGPGTRLTVT.

This chain connects TRBV13 to TRBJ2-1, with TRBD2 matching over 10 bases. Trimming cost V 2 bases and J 7 bases; bases outside gene matches: 5. The CDR3 is 15 residues long. Germline CDR1 reads PRHDT; CDR2 reads FYEKMQ (reference sequence). The CDR3 reads CASSLLAGDRNEQFF. The CDR3 DNA reads as TGTGCCAGCAGCTTACTAGCGGGAGATCGGAATGAGCAGTTCTTC.

As DNA, the CDR3 is TGTGCCAGCAGCCGAATCTCCCGAGGGGCGTCCGGGGAGCTGTTTTTT. Amino acid sequence: CASSRISRGASGELFF. V usage is TRBV5-4 and J usage is TRBJ2-2, with D perhaps being TRBD1 or TRBD2 (5 bases each). V was cut by 4 bases and J by 6 bases, with 19 bases left in between. The CDR3 extends over 16 amino acids. Germline values: CDR1 SGHNT, CDR2 YYREEE (reference sequence). Full variable domain (rest looked up from reference TRBV5-4 and TRBJ2-2): ETGVTQSPTHLIKTRGQQVTLRCSSQSGHNTVSWYQQALGQGPQFIFQYYREEENGRGNFPPRFSGLQFPNYSSELNVNALELDDSALYLCASSRISRGASGELFFGEGSRLTVL.

In this sample, this clone turned up once. The chain links TRBV18 to TRBJ2-1, with 9 nucleotides matching TRBD2. This CDR3 has 17 amino acids. V dropped 2 bases and J dropped 3; count of bases not matched to a gene: 8. CDR1 is KGHSH and CDR2 is LQKENI in the germline V gene. CDR3: CASSPGLAGLFYNEQFF. CDR3 nucleotides: TGTGCCAGCTCACCAGGGCTAGCGGGATTATTCTACAATGAGCAGTTCTTC.

V usage is TRBV6-2 or TRBV6-3 and J usage is TRBJ1-2; possibly TRBD1 for D (5 bases). CDR3 length: 12 amino acids. V gave up 2 bases and J gave up 6 bases, with 7 bases separating them. Germline assignment: CDR1 MNHEY and CDR2 SVGEGT. The CDR3 here is CASSYSRDGYTF. CDR3 in DNA: TGTGCCAGCAGTTACAGCAGGGATGGCTACACCTTC.

The chain employs TRBV30 and TRBJ2-1; tentative D call: TRBD1 (6 bases). Trimming cost V 3 bases and J 5 bases, with 20 bases left between them. Germline V gene lookup returns CDR1 GTSNPN and CDR2 SVGIG (reference sequence). The CDR3 runs 16 residues. CDR3 DNA: TGTGCCTGGAGCAACACCCCAGGGGCGATTAACAATGAGCAGTTCTTC. Its protein product is CAWSNTPGAINNEQFF.

The V and J genes are TRBV5-1 and TRBJ2-1; TRBD2 agrees at 7 bases. The CDR3 consists of 16 residues. The germline CDR1 and CDR2 sequences are SGHRS and YFSETQ. Unmatched junction bases numbered 9, after V lost 0 bases and J lost 6 bases. CDR3 loop: CASSLEGSGRLNEQFF. CDR3 DNA: TGCGCCAGCAGCTTGGAGGGTAGCGGGCGTCTCAATGAGCAGTTCTTC.

The genes are TRBV28 and TRBJ1-2, with D tentatively TRBD1 (5 bases). Germline V gene data show CDR1 as MDHEN and CDR2 as SYDVKM. The V end was cut by 5 bases, the J end by 2 bases, with 12 bases between. The CDR3 totals 14 residues. CDR3 loop: CASSLLGPNYGYTF. The DNA of the CDR3 is TGTGCCAGCAGTCTACTGGGACCAAACTATGGCTACACCTTC.

The V call is TRBV30, the J call TRBJ2-1; D is ambiguous. Looked up from germline, CDR1 is GTSNPN and CDR2 is SVGIG (reference sequence). CDR3 length: 14 amino acids. V lost 3 bases and J lost 0, with 9 bases in between. The CDR3 DNA sequence: TGTGCCTGGAGCGACATCCGCTCCTACAATGAGCAGTTCTTC. It codes for CAWSDIRSYNEQFF.

V and J are TRBV5-6 and TRBJ2-7; D gene unclear. Germline V gene data show CDR1 as SGHDT and CDR2 as YYEEEE. V lost 5 bases, J lost 2 bases, and 14 bases lay in between. This CDR3 region has 14 residues. CDR3 loop: CASSLLSAAYEQYF. CDR3 DNA sequence: TGTGCCAGCAGTTTGCTCTCAGCTGCCTACGAGCAGTACTTC.

The sample holds one count of this clone. The rearrangement joins TRBV5-8 to TRBJ2-3; TRBD2 matches at 11 bases. Germline values: CDR1 SGHTS, CDR2 YDEGEE. With 4 bases clipped from V and 2 bases from J, the junction kept 6 bases outside the gene matches. The CDR3 consists of 16 residues. The CDR3 nucleotides are TGTGCCAGCAGCCGTGGGACTAGCGGACTCACAGATACGCAGTATTTT. Encoded protein: CASSRGTSGLTDTQYF.

This sequence joins TRBV4-2 and TRBJ2-3; 7 nucleotides match TRBD1. This CDR3 comprises 13 residues. J was trimmed by 7 bases and V by 2 bases; bases with no gene match: 3. Germline loops: CDR1 LGHNA, CDR2 YNFKEQ. The CDR3 region has the DNA TGTGCCAGCAGCCAACAGGGGGAAAATACGCAGTATTTT. It specifies CASSQQGENTQYF.

Here the CDR3 reads CASSRAEGSPLHF. Written as DNA, the CDR3 is TGTGCCAGCAGCCGGGCAGAAGGATCACCCCTCCACTTT. The chain links TRBV12-3 or TRBV12-4 to TRBJ1-6; D remains unclear. This CDR3 contains 13 residues. Trimming stripped 6 bases from V and 10 bases from J, with 13 bases between.

The chain employs TRBV9 and TRBJ2-3; 14 bases are shared with TRBD2. This CDR3 comprises 18 residues. Germline lookup yields CDR1 SGDLS and CDR2 YYNGEE. The junction had 8 bases not matched to a gene; V was cut back by 4 bases and J by 1 base. CDR3 region: CASSSGTSGSVGTDTQYF. CDR3 coding DNA: TGTGCCAGCAGCAGCGGGACTAGCGGGAGCGTTGGCACAGATACGCAGTATTTT.

V gene TRBV7-3 combines with J gene TRBJ2-2, with 8 bases that match TRBD2. The CDR3 runs 18 residues. V lost 5 bases and J lost 4; bases outside the gene matches: 15. Germline values: CDR1 SGHTA, CDR2 FQGTGA. As DNA, the CDR3 is TGTGCCAGCAGCAAAGGGGCCGGGAGGGCCTCGAGCACCGGGGAGCTGTTTTTT. Translated: CASSKGAGRASSTGELFF.

A word on this clone: The sample holds other DNA sequences that translate to the same CDR3. The chain has TRBV3-1 (or the pseudogene TRBV3-2) and TRBJ2-7; D is undetermined. With 3 bases removed from V and 7 bases from J, the gap between germline ends came to 7 bases. Germline V gene sequence: CDR1 LGHDT, CDR2 YNNKEL (reference sequence). The CDR3 is 11 amino acids. The chain's CDR3 is CASSQVGEQYF. As DNA, the CDR3 is TGTGCCAGCAGCCAGGTAGGGGAGCAGTACTTC.

The V call is TRBV24-1, the J call TRBJ2-2, with TRBD2 matching 10 bases. Looked up from germline, CDR1 is KGHDR and CDR2 is SFDVKD. The CDR3 length is 16 residues. V shed 4 bases and J 1 base; nucleotides not matched to a gene: 2. CDR3 loop: CATSDRTSGNTGELFF. Here the CDR3 DNA reads TGTGCCACCAGTGACCGGACTAGCGGGAACACCGGGGAGCTGTTTTTT.

This clone came up once. The rearrangement joins TRBV10-3 to TRBJ2-7; D may be TRBD1 (6 bases). V was trimmed by 0 bases and J by 6 bases, leaving 18 bases between them. There are 16 residues in the CDR3. Looked up from germline, CDR1 is ENHRY and CDR2 is SYGVKD. The DNA for the CDR3 is TGTGCCATCAGTGAGTCTCTTGCGGACAGAGCCCGCGAGCAGTACTTC. It is translated as CAISESLADRAREQYF.

The chain recombines TRBV11-2 with TRBJ2-7; no clear D. This CDR3 comprises 17 residues. V dropped 1 base and J dropped 5 bases, with 21 bases sitting between them. In germline, CDR1 is SGHAT, CDR2 FQNNGV. DNA of the CDR3: TGTGCCAGCAGCTTAGCTGGGGTGGGAATAGTAGCCAACGAGCAGTACTTC. Its protein product is CASSLAGVGIVANEQYF.